Following are 20 T cell receptor beta chains from one sample sequenced in a study of neurological immune-mediated disorders. Time point: longitudinal time-point 3. TCRdb processed the 5' RACE reads anew with MiXCR; each CDR3 protein has one entry. The repertoire consists of approximately 45,000 distinct CDR3 sequences, with about 14% occurring once and the leading ten covering around 10%. The specimen was PBMCs. The receptors were sampled from a man aged 25 to 45 in good health.

This clonotype was picked up many times. V usage is TRBV7-2 and J usage is TRBJ2-7; D is unresolved. Between the trimmed V and J ends, which lost 3 bases and 2 bases, there was a span of 11 bases. Per germline, CDR1 SGHTA and CDR2 FQGNSA. CDR3 length: 14 residues. The CDR3 loop reads CASSFTTSTYEQYF. The CDR3 DNA is TGTGCCAGCAGCTTCACTACGAGCACCTACGAGCAGTACTTC.

This clonotype was detected many times. The CDR3 loop reads CSVEDAVRRALSYNEQFF. CDR3 DNA: TGCAGCGTTGAAGATGCGGTAAGACGGGCCCTATCCTACAATGAGCAGTTCTTC. J is TRBJ2-1 and V is TRBV29-1; D gene unclear. CDR1 is SQVTM and CDR2 is ANQGSEA in the germline V gene. The CDR3 totals 18 residues. Trimming took 0 bases from V and 1 from J, leaving 19 bases between them.

This clonotype came up many times. The genes are TRBV28 and TRBJ2-1, with 7 bases lining up with TRBD2. CDR3 length: 17 amino acids. CDR1 is MDHEN and CDR2 is SYDVKM in the germline V gene. Unmatched junction bases numbered 11, after V lost 2 bases and J lost 4 bases. CDR3 sequence: CASSLGGWLAEYNEQFF. The CDR3 coding sequence is TGTGCCAGCAGTTTAGGGGGGTGGCTAGCGGAATACAATGAGCAGTTCTTC.

The V gene is TRBV9, the J gene TRBJ2-2; no definite D call. The CDR3 contains 16 residues. Germline CDR1 reads SGDLS; CDR2 reads YYNGEE. Trimming cost V 0 bases and J 3 bases, with 12 bases left between them. Here the CDR3 reads CASSVEDIRHTGELFF. The CDR3 DNA follows: TGTGCCAGCAGCGTAGAAGACATTCGGCACACCGGGGAGCTGTTTTTT.

This clonotype was observed at least ten times. V usage is TRBV28 and J usage is TRBJ1-1; TRBD1 agrees at 11 bases. Germline V CDR1 and CDR2: MDHEN, SYDVKM. The J segment lost 4 bases and the V segment lost 6 bases, leaving 7 bases of the junction unmatched. The CDR3 has 15 amino acids. The DNA for the CDR3 is TGTGCCAGCAGCCCCTCGGACAGGGGGCTCACTGAAGCTTTCTTT. This codes for CASSPSDRGLTEAFF.

This clonotype has ten or more counts. The gene calls are TRBV5-1 and TRBJ2-7; D is perhaps TRBD2 (5 bases). The V gene lost 0 bases and the J gene lost 5 bases, with 12 bases spanning the gap. There are 14 residues in the CDR3. From germline, CDR1 is SGHRS and CDR2 YFSETQ. CDR3 sequence reads: CASSLVGGSDEQYF. The CDR3 bases are TGCGCCAGCAGCTTGGTCGGAGGATCCGACGAGCAGTACTTC.

This clonotype was counted ten times or more. The chain has TRBV4-2 and TRBJ1-5; D remains unclear. The CDR3 has 15 amino acids. Germline V gene lookup returns CDR1 LGHNA and CDR2 YNFKEQ. Trimming removed 0 bases from V and 7 bases from J, with 13 bases in between. The CDR3 spells CASSQDGTTLQPQHF. DNA of the CDR3: TGTGCCAGCAGCCAAGATGGCACCACCCTGCAGCCCCAGCATTTT.

Comment on this clonotype: Just one base apart from a much larger clone, this may be a read error. This is likely a read error, given that the CDR3 carries no conserved phenylalanine or tryptophan at its end. This sequence joins TRBV4-1 and TRBJ2-5, with TRBD2 matching 13 bases. J was trimmed by 3 bases and V by 1 base; bases with no gene match: 8. This CDR3 contains 18 residues. Germline V CDR1 and CDR2: MGHRA, YSYEKL. The DNA of the CDR3 is TGCGCCAGCAGCCAAGTACTAGCGGGAGGGCCGAGGGAAGAGACCCAGTACTCC. Residues: CASSQVLAGGPREETQYS.

Many counts were recorded for this clonotype. This chain links TRBV3-1 with TRBJ2-7, with 7 bases aligning to TRBD1. This CDR3 has 14 amino acids. Germline CDR1 reads LGHDT; CDR2 reads YNNKEL (reference sequence). Unmatched junction bases numbered 12, after V lost 7 bases and J lost 6 bases. CDR3 loop: CASKQNRGIGEQYF. The DNA for the CDR3 is TGTGCCAGCAAGCAAAACAGGGGTATCGGCGAGCAGTACTTC.

This clonotype was found a few times. V gene TRBV2 combines with J gene TRBJ1-4, with D maybe TRBD1 (6 bases). The CDR3 is 23 amino acids. Between the trimmed V and J ends, which lost 8 bases and 5 bases, there was a span of 42 bases. CDR1 is SNHLY and CDR2 is FYNNEI in the germline V gene. CDR3 region: CASAYLPRQVGRATTVSNEKLFF. The CDR3, as DNA: TGTGCCAGCGCCTACCTTCCGAGACAGGTCGGCCGGGCTACGACCGTTTCGAATGAAAAACTGTTTTTT.

This clonotype was observed at least ten times. CDR3: CASNPRLAGLQETQYF. The DNA of the CDR3 is TGTGCCAGCAACCCTCGGCTAGCGGGACTCCAAGAGACCCAGTACTTC. The chain carries TRBV27 and TRBJ2-5; 9 positions match TRBD2. This CDR3 contains 16 residues. V dropped 7 bases and J dropped 1; count of bases not matched to a gene: 10. Germline CDR1 is MNHEY and CDR2 is SMNVEV (reference sequence).

This clonotype was seen repeatedly, ten times or more. V gene TRBV3-1 combines with J gene TRBJ2-5; 14 bases are shared with TRBD2. Germline CDR1 reads LGHDT; CDR2 reads YNNKEL (reference sequence). This CDR3 spans 15 amino acids. V dropped 4 bases and J dropped 7; count of bases not matched to a gene: 5. This CDR3 reads CASSPTSGREATQYF. CDR3 in DNA: TGTGCCAGCAGCCCGACTAGCGGGAGGGAGGCGACCCAGTACTTC.

This clonotype was observed a handful of times. The rearrangement joins TRBV7-9 to TRBJ2-1; 9 nucleotides align to TRBD2. V dropped 6 bases and J dropped 2; count of bases not matched to a gene: 5. The CDR3 sequence is 15 residues long. Germline CDR1 and CDR2: SEHNR and FQNEAQ (reference sequence). The CDR3 DNA follows: TGTGCCAGCAGTCCCAGCGGGGGGACCTACAATGAGCAGTTCTTC. Its translation is CASSPSGGTYNEQFF.

This clonotype was counted ten times or more. The CDR3 sequence is CASSQERRAAYEQYF. CDR3 nucleotides: TGCGCCAGCAGCCAAGAGCGGAGGGCCGCCTACGAGCAGTACTTC. This chain joins TRBV4-1 and TRBJ2-7; TRBD2 is a possible D gene (6 bases). CDR3 size: 15 residues. Trimming stripped 0 bases from V and 2 bases from J, with 11 bases between. CDR1 is MGHRA and CDR2 is YSYEKL in the germline V gene.

The CDR3 loop reads CASSLGEPGQGDMEAFF. The DNA for the CDR3 is TGTGCCAGCAGCTTAGGGGAACCGGGACAGGGGGATATGGAAGCTTTCTTT. V usage is TRBV11-3 and J usage is TRBJ1-1, with 11 bases that match TRBD1. The CDR3 is 17 amino acids. Germline loops: CDR1 SGHNT, CDR2 YENEEA. J gave up 8 bases and V 1 base, and 12 bases lay outside the gene matches.

As to this clonotype: A much larger clone is a single base away; this may be a read error. J is TRBJ2-7 and V is TRBV3-1, with no clear D. Looked up from germline, CDR1 is LGHDT and CDR2 is YNNKEL (reference sequence). CDR3 length: 14 residues. The CDR3 region is CASSRTERSYERYF. The DNA of the CDR3 is TGTGCCAGCAGCCGAACAGAGAGATCCTACGAGCGGTACTTC.

This clonotype has only a few counts. The rearrangement uses TRBV25-1 and TRBJ1-1; 8 positions match TRBD1. The CDR3 totals 14 residues. V lost 4 bases to trimming and J lost 5 bases; unmatched junction nucleotides: 6. Germline CDR1 MGHDK, CDR2 SYGVNS. Written as DNA, the CDR3 is TGTGCCAGCAGTGCTCAGGGGGCTGGGACTGAAGCTTTCTTT. This sequence encodes CASSAQGAGTEAFF.

With respect to this clonotype: This may be a read error: a much more frequent sequence differs by one nucleotide. This sequence joins TRBV3-1 and TRBJ2-1; D is uncertain. CDR1 is LGHDT, CDR2 YNNKEL, per germline (reference sequence). CDR3 length: 13 residues. CDR3 coding DNA: TGTGCCAGAAGCCAAGTAATGTCCAATGAGCAGTTCTTC. Protein: CARSQVMSNEQFF.

This clonotype was seen ten or more times. This chain uses TRBV7-9 with TRBJ2-2; the D gene is possibly TRBD2 (5 bases). The V end was cut by 1 base, the J end by 5 bases, with 5 bases between. The CDR3 extends over 13 amino acids. Germline values: CDR1 SEHNR, CDR2 FQNEAQ (reference sequence). In DNA form, the CDR3 reads TGTGCCAGCAGCTTAGTAGCGACCGGGGAGCTGTTTTTT. The encoded protein is CASSLVATGELFF.

With respect to this clonotype: Mismatch with germline at one junction end may stem from a read error. V gene TRBV20-1 combines with J gene TRBJ2-5; TRBD1 matches at 9 bases. The CDR3 is made up of 13 amino acids. Germline CDR1 DFQATT, CDR2 SNEGSKA (reference sequence). As DNA, the CDR3 is TGCAGTGTTAGGGACAGGGTCCAAGAGACCAAGTACTTC. Amino acid sequence: CSVRDRVQETKYF.